This TCR beta chain was observed in a study of identical twins. Regarding the study as a whole: Partial confounding of zero-insertion analyses by invariant MAIT and iNKT cells was possible. Sharing of beta out-of-frame sequences by twins showed a weaker excess. In monozygotic twins, models underestimated the sharing of out-of-frame TCR alpha.

V dropped 6 bases and J dropped 0; count of bases not matched to a gene: 0. Germline assignment: CDR1 MNHNS and CDR2 SASEGT. CDR3 size: 14 residues. A universal primer site arose from template switching, and cDNA bore unique molecular identifiers. From the 5' RACE reads, TCRdb called clonotypes with MiXCR, one entry per CDR3 protein. Among roughly 630,000 distinct CDR3 sequences listed, 7% to 7.5% were seen once. This clonotype was counted at least ten times. Its cognate antigen is unknown. The same specimen was also included in a second study, on yellow fever vaccine responses in identical twins.

The J gene is TRBJ2-7, the V gene TRBV6-1; 12 nucleotides align to TRBD2. The sequencing sample was made of PBMCs. The TCR sequence derives from a woman between 18 and 30 years old in good health. CDR3 protein: CASRGLAGSYEQYF. As DNA, the CDR3 is TGTGCCAGCAGGGGACTAGCGGGCTCCTACGAGCAGTACTTC.